The 16 T cell receptor beta chains below were found in one sample sequenced in a study of PD-L1 blockade in urothelial cancer. Profiling relied on immunoSEQ multiplex PCR, and the TCRdb table lists in-frame clones only, not all of them. The table includes around 45,000 clones, approximately 90% detected once. The source material was PBMCs, sampled around atezolizumab (anti-PD-L1) treatment. The receptors come from a woman in her fifties or sixties with urothelial cancer.

The rearrangement joins TRBV19 to TRBJ2-6; 11 bases line up with TRBD1. V shed 3 bases and J 4 bases; nucleotides not matched to a gene: 2. This CDR3 comprises 16 residues. Germline assignment: CDR1 LNHDA and CDR2 SQIVND (reference sequence). CDR3 DNA: TGTGCCAGTAGTATCGGGACAGGGGGAGGGGCCAACGTCCTGACTTTC. Amino acids: CASSIGTGGGANVLTF.

V gene TRBV29-1 combines with J gene TRBJ1-2; the D gene is possibly TRBD1 (5 bases). The V end lost 4 bases, the J end lost 7 bases, and 25 bases lay between the germline ends. Germline assignment: CDR1 SQVTM and CDR2 ANQGSEA. The CDR3 extends over 16 amino acids. In nucleotides, the CDR3 is TGCAGCGTTGGGCACCAAACCCCGAGGGCGGGGGTTGGCTACACCTTC. Translated: CSVGHQTPRAGVGYTF.

This chain connects TRBV7-2 to TRBJ1-5; no reliable D call. Trimming shortened V by 5 bases and J by 0 bases, and 17 bases separated the two germline ends. Germline CDR1 and CDR2: SGHTA and FQGNSA. The CDR3 length is 17 residues. CDR3 amino acids: CASSRMPGTSSNQPQHF. CDR3 nucleotide sequence: TGTGCCAGCAGCAGAATGCCGGGAACCTCTAGCAATCAGCCCCAGCATTTT.

V gene TRBV23-1 combines with J gene TRBJ2-2, with D tentatively TRBD2 (5 bases). TRBV23-1 is recorded as an ORF, its role being uncertain. Trimming took 6 bases from V and 7 from J, leaving 9 bases between them. There are 12 residues in the CDR3. CDR3 DNA: TGCGCCAGCAGAGCGGAGGACGGGGAGCTGTTTTTT. It codes for CASRAEDGELFF.

CDR3 in amino acids: CASSLSAGELFF. Written as DNA, the CDR3 is TGTGCCAGCAGCTTATCGGCCGGGGAGCTGTTTTTT. The chain uses TRBV7-9 and TRBJ2-2; D unclear. Germline loops: CDR1 SEHNR, CDR2 FQNEAQ (reference sequence). Trimming took 2 bases from V and 6 from J, leaving 4 bases between them. The CDR3 loop spans 12 amino acids.

The CDR3 sequence is CASSPRQNLNTEAFF. The CDR3, as DNA: TGTGCCAGCAGCCCTCGACAGAACCTAAACACTGAAGCTTTCTTT. The V call is TRBV7-9, the J call TRBJ1-1; D might be TRBD1 (5 bases). Germline values: CDR1 SEHNR, CDR2 FQNEAQ (reference sequence). The CDR3 is 15 amino acids. Trimming removed 5 bases at V and 2 bases at J, with 15 bases between.

This chain links TRBV28 with TRBJ2-1; 10 bases are shared with TRBD1. CDR1 MDHEN and CDR2 SYDVKM come from the germline V gene. This CDR3 comprises 16 residues. Trimming removed 4 bases from V and 6 bases from J; junction bases left unmatched: 9. CDR3 bases: TGTGCCAGCAGTTCAACCGGGACAGGGGTCGGCAATGAGCAGTTCTTC. Its translation: CASSSTGTGVGNEQFF.

The chain joins TRBV9 to TRBJ1-1; D remains ambiguous. This CDR3 is 15 amino acids long. Per the germline V gene, CDR1 is SGDLS and CDR2 is YYNGEE. Trimming took 0 bases from V and 1 from J, leaving 10 bases between them. The CDR3 protein is CASSVVGNRNTEAFF. The CDR3 DNA follows: TGTGCCAGCAGCGTAGTTGGCAACCGGAACACTGAAGCTTTCTTT.

This clone was counted a single time. The chain combines TRBV11-3 with TRBJ2-5; no definite D call. Germline CDR1 SGHNT, CDR2 YENEEA. The CDR3 covers 14 residues. The V end was cut by 1 base, the J end by 3 bases, with 9 bases between. In DNA form, the CDR3 reads TGTGCCAGCAGCTTAGCCAGTGCGGAAGAGACCCAGTACTTC. Translating gives CASSLASAEETQYF.

This chain connects TRBV15 to TRBJ2-7; 7 bases agree with TRBD1. The germline CDR1 and CDR2 sequences are LNHNV and YYDKDF (reference sequence). After removal of 3 bases from V and 3 bases from J, the junction contained 8 bases not matched to a gene. The CDR3 spans 15 residues. Written as DNA, the CDR3 is TGTGCCACCAGCAGCCCAAGACAGGGCCGCTACGAGCAGTACTTC. It specifies CATSSPRQGRYEQYF.

The chain combines TRBV5-4 with TRBJ1-3; D remains ambiguous. Germline lookup yields CDR1 SGHNT and CDR2 YYREEE (reference sequence). Trimming shortened V by 0 bases and J by 3 bases, and 13 bases separated the two germline ends. This CDR3 has 16 residues. The CDR3 coding sequence is TGTGCCAGCAGCTTGGATCGAGGGTCGGGTGGAAACACCATATATTTT. It codes for CASSLDRGSGGNTIYF.

This chain connects TRBV4-1 to TRBJ1-5; TRBD1 aligns across 9 bases. This CDR3 is 15 amino acids long. Germline-derived CDR1 and CDR2 are MGHRA and YSYEKL. The junction had 3 bases not matched to a gene; V was cut back by 4 bases and J by 2 bases. The CDR3 nucleotides read TGCGCCAGCAGCCCCCGGGACAGGGGCAATCAGCCCCAGCATTTT. It is translated as CASSPRDRGNQPQHF.

This sequence joins TRBV15 and TRBJ1-2; 7 bases agree with TRBD1. This CDR3 is built from 14 residues. V shed 1 base, J shed 4 bases, and the junction held 3 bases outside the gene matches. Germline CDR1 and CDR2: LNHNV and YYDKDF (reference sequence). The CDR3 nucleotides read TGTGCCACCAGCAGAGGGGACAGCCTCTATGGCTACACCTTC. It translates to CATSRGDSLYGYTF.

V and J are TRBV4-3 and TRBJ1-2, with TRBD1 as a possible D gene (6 bases). V gave up 3 bases and J gave up 5 bases, with 13 bases separating them. This CDR3 region has 14 residues. The germline V gene encodes CDR1 LGHNA and CDR2 YSLEER. CDR3 coding DNA: TGCGCCAGCAGCCAGGCTACAGGGTTTTATGGCTACACCTTC. Protein sequence: CASSQATGFYGYTF.

CDR3 amino acids: CASSLEAGGFSYEQYF. In nucleotides, the CDR3 is TGTGCCAGCAGCTTGGAGGCAGGGGGCTTTTCCTACGAGCAGTACTTC. The genes are TRBV5-5 and TRBJ2-7, with 8 bases matching TRBD1. Germline V lookup: CDR1 SGHKS, CDR2 YYEKEE (reference sequence). This CDR3 has 16 residues. J was trimmed by 1 base and V by 0 bases; bases with no gene match: 6.

The chain has TRBV9 and TRBJ2-3; 10 nucleotides align to TRBD2. The CDR3 loop spans 15 amino acids. The germline V gene encodes CDR1 SGDLS and CDR2 YYNGEE. V gave up 2 bases and J gave up 3 bases; unmatched junction bases: 3. The CDR3 coding sequence is TGTGCCAGCAGCGTGTCTAGCGGGAGAACAGATACGCAGTATTTT. Translated, it gives CASSVSSGRTDTQYF. The full variable domain, completed using reference TRBV9 and TRBJ2-3, is DSGVTQTPKHLITATGQRVTLRCSPRSGDLSVYWYQQSLDQGLQFLIQYYNGEERAKGNILERFSAQQFPDLHSELNLSSLELGDSALYFCASSVSSGRTDTQYFGPGTRLTVL.